The 2 T cell receptor beta chains in this list originate from one sample, sequenced in a study of identical twins. TCRdb re-called the 5' RACE reads through MiXCR, storing one row per CDR3 protein. Among some 320,000 distinct CDR3 sequences listed, 9% to 15% were seen once. The data also belong to a second study, concerning yellow fever vaccine responses in identical twins.

Sample: CD8+ T cells sorted from blood. The receptor set was obtained from a woman in her late teens or twenties in good health.

V usage is TRBV2 and J usage is TRBJ2-1; D may be TRBD1 (5 bases). Germline V gene lookup returns CDR1 SNHLY and CDR2 FYNNEI. This CDR3 comprises 12 residues. V lost 5 bases to trimming and J lost 10 bases, with 12 bases between them. The CDR3 DNA reads TGTGCCAGCAGTCCGCGACAGAGGGAGCAGTTCTTC. This sequence encodes CASSPRQREQFF. Full variable domain (rest looked up from reference TRBV2 and TRBJ2-1): EPEVTQTPSHQVTQMGQEVILRCVPISNHLYFYWYRQILGQKVEFLVSFYNNEISEKSEIFDDQFSVERPDGSNFTLKIRSTKLEDSAMYFCASSPRQREQFFGPGTRLTVL.

The chain employs TRBV9 and TRBJ2-7, with TRBD1 as a possible D gene (7 bases). CDR3 length: 14 amino acids. In germline, CDR1 is SGDLS, CDR2 YYNGEE. Trimming stripped 4 bases from V and 4 bases from J, with 15 bases between. CDR3 bases: TGTGCCAGCAGCCCTGGGGGGACAGCTTACGAGCAGTACTTC. It yields the protein CASSPGGTAYEQYF.